A single sample gave rise to the 14 T cell receptor beta chains below, sequenced in a study of post-analysis software for immune sequencing data (dated by TCRdb to between 2014 and 2016). Beyond this particular receptor, the publication reports: Patients showed significantly higher frequencies than controls for a handful of TRBV segments, among them TRBV5-6, TRBV5-1 and TRBV20-1.

The library relied on PCR. Sequencer: Illumina HiSeq 2500. To reduce PCR and sequencing biases, unique molecular identifiers were incorporated into the TCR beta cDNA libraries. The public reads were quality trimmed at Q25 with fastp and then assembled into clones with MiXCR by TCRdb, keeping productive beta chains. Every CDR3 protein is listed once, alongside the most common genes and DNA of its rows. In all, the sample holds fewer than 600,000 distinct CDR3 sequences, and around 40% of those were seen once. About an eighth of the sample is taken by the ten largest. These receptors have no known antigen. What was sequenced was blood. The receptors derive from a girl under 18 with multiple sclerosis.

This clonotype was observed a few times. The chain combines TRBV12-3 or TRBV12-4 with TRBJ2-7, with D unclear. The CDR3 is 14 amino acids. Trimming cost V 6 bases and J 5 bases, with 17 bases left between them. The CDR3 sequence: CASSPGPSAHEQYF. CDR3 sequence (DNA): TGTGCCAGCAGCCCCGGCCCCTCGGCCCACGAGCAGTACTTC.

The genes are TRBV6-5 and TRBJ2-7; possible D gene TRBD1, 5 bases. In germline, CDR1 is MNHEY, CDR2 SVGAGI. This CDR3 spans 14 amino acids. V gave up 4 bases and J gave up 1 base, with 11 bases separating them. The CDR3 reads CASSSATVSYEQYF. As DNA, the CDR3 is TGTGCCAGCAGTTCCGCGACAGTTTCCTACGAGCAGTACTTC.

This chain links TRBV6-5 with TRBJ2-7; 7 nucleotides align to TRBD1. Germline trimming cut 4 bases from V and 3 bases from J; bases unmatched to any gene: 18. The CDR3 sequence is 18 residues long. CDR1 MNHEY and CDR2 SVGAGI come from the germline V gene. CDR3 in amino acids: CASSSRDSPTAGLYEQYF. The CDR3 nucleotides read TGTGCCAGCAGTTCCCGGGACAGCCCAACGGCGGGTCTCTACGAGCAGTACTTC.

The V and J genes are TRBV10-3 and TRBJ2-6; D call uncertain. V lost 2 bases and J lost 0, with 5 bases in between. Germline V gene data show CDR1 as ENHRY and CDR2 as SYGVKD. There are 15 residues in the CDR3. CDR3 region: CAISEGSSGANVLTF. The DNA for the CDR3 is TGTGCCATCAGTGAGGGTTCCTCTGGGGCCAACGTCCTGACTTTC.

This clonotype came up a few times. This chain connects TRBV20-1 to TRBJ1-1; 9 bases map to TRBD1. Trimming at V came to 3 bases and at J to 5 bases, leaving 10 bases not matched to a gene. The CDR3 is made up of 15 amino acids. Germline loops: CDR1 DFQATT, CDR2 SNEGSKA (reference sequence). The CDR3 is CSARPPTGGETEAFF. CDR3 sequence (DNA): TGCAGTGCTAGGCCCCCAACAGGGGGCGAGACTGAAGCTTTCTTT.

This chain connects TRBV6-1 to TRBJ2-1; 7 positions match TRBD2. Per germline, CDR1 MNHNS and CDR2 SASEGT. The CDR3 is 18 residues long. V gave up 5 bases and J gave up 12 bases; unmatched junction bases: 25. CDR3 in amino acids: CASSQTPPAGWGAAGQFF. CDR3 in DNA: TGTGCCAGCAGTCAGACCCCTCCAGCGGGATGGGGAGCTGCTGGGCAGTTCTTC.

This clonotype was seen a few times. The chain joins TRBV5-1 to TRBJ2-7; 8 bases fit TRBD1. With V trimmed by 2 bases and J by 0 bases, 7 bases remained unmatched. This CDR3 comprises 16 residues. CDR1 and CDR2 (germline): SGHRS, YFSETQ. The CDR3 sequence: CASSFDRGSSSYEQYF. As DNA, the CDR3 is TGCGCCAGCAGCTTCGACAGGGGATCCTCCTCCTACGAGCAGTACTTC.

This clonotype was seen a few times. The chain employs TRBV28 and TRBJ2-3; 8 bases map to TRBD2. The CDR3 length is 16 residues. Germline loops: CDR1 MDHEN, CDR2 SYDVKM. Trimming took 4 bases from V and 1 from J; bases not matched to a gene: 7. The CDR3 protein is CASSSSRAGGTDTQYF. CDR3 DNA: TGTGCCAGCAGTTCATCCCGAGCGGGGGGCACAGATACGCAGTATTTT.

This clonotype was seen a few times. The genes are TRBV12-3 or TRBV12-4 and TRBJ2-1; 8 bases are a match to TRBD2. The CDR3 is made up of 15 amino acids. The V and J ends lost 5 bases and 8 bases, in that order; junction bases with no gene match: 11. CDR3 amino acids: CASSPRPGGPHEQFF. CDR3 coding DNA: TGTGCCAGCAGTCCCCGCCCGGGAGGGCCCCATGAGCAGTTCTTC.

CDR3 sequence: CASSLAVDLPLETQYF. The CDR3 nucleotides read TGCGCCAGCAGCTTGGCTGTGGACTTACCCCTAGAGACCCAGTACTTC. This chain uses TRBV5-1 with TRBJ2-5; weak D call: TRBD2 (5 bases). Per germline, CDR1 SGHRS and CDR2 YFSETQ. This CDR3 spans 16 amino acids. V lost 0 bases to trimming and J lost 4 bases, with 16 bases between them.

This clonotype has at least ten counts. The chain is built from TRBV29-1 and TRBJ1-2; possibly TRBD1 for D (5 bases). CDR3 length: 12 amino acids. Looked up from germline, CDR1 is SQVTM and CDR2 is ANQGSEA. Trimming took off 4 bases at V and 5 bases at J, with 11 bases between the two ends. The CDR3, as DNA: TGCAGCGTTGTCCGCGGGGGATATGGCTACACCTTC. This translates into CSVVRGGYGYTF.

The chain combines TRBV6-6 with TRBJ2-7; 8 positions match TRBD2. J lost 10 bases, V lost 2 bases, and 10 bases had no gene match. CDR1 and CDR2 (germline): MNHNY, SVGAGI (reference sequence). The CDR3 totals 14 residues. The CDR3, as DNA: TGTGCCAGCAGTTACCTCGGACTAGCAGAGACCCAGTACGTC. This translates into CASSYLGLAETQYV.

Here the CDR3 DNA reads TGCAGCGTTGACAGGGCGGGAAGCACTGAAGCTTTCTTT. This gives the protein CSVDRAGSTEAFF. The V call is TRBV29-1, the J call TRBJ1-1; tentative D call: TRBD1 (5 bases). The CDR3 has 13 residues. The germline gives CDR1 SQVTM, CDR2 ANQGSEA. The V end lost 3 bases, the J end lost 4 bases, and 12 bases lay between the germline ends.

The CDR3 bases are TGTGCCACCAGTGATTCGAAGTATGAGACCCAGTACTTC. This codes for CATSDSKYETQYF. V is TRBV24-1 and J is TRBJ2-5; D not certain. The CDR3 has 13 residues. Germline V gives CDR1 KGHDR, CDR2 SFDVKD. V dropped 2 bases and J dropped 5 bases, with 8 bases sitting between them.